This T cell receptor beta chain stems from a study of shared clonotypes between healthy human individuals. The ends lost 3 bases at V and 3 bases at J; junction bases unmatched: 5. The V gene's germline CDR1 is LNHNV and CDR2 YYDKDF (reference sequence). This CDR3 is 16 amino acids long. CD45RO-negative, CCR7-selected cells formed the naive CD8 fraction, which excluded terminally differentiated effector memory CD45RA+ cells. Repertoires were generated with immunoSEQ multiplex PCR, while TCRdb's copy carries only in-frame clones and drops some. The sample has about 700,000 clones, about 92% seen once.

Sequences were obtained from naive CD8+ T cells sorted from blood. This TCR derives from a man younger than 40 in good health. This sequence joins TRBV15 and TRBJ2-1; 10 bases match TRBD2. Written as DNA, the CDR3 is TGTGCCACCAGCAGTCCGGGGACTAGCGTCTACAATGAGCAGTTCTTC. It is translated as CATSSPGTSVYNEQFF.